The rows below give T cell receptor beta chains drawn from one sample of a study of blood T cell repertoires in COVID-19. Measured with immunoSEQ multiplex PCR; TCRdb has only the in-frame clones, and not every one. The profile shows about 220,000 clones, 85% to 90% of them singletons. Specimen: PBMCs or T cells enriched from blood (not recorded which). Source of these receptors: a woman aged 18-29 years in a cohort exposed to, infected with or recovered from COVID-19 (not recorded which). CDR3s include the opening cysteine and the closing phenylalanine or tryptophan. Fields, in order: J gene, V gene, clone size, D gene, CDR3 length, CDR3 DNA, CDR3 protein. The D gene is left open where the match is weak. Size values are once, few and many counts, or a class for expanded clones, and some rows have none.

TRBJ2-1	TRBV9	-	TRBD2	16	TGTGCCAGCAGCGCCCAGGGACTAGCGGGGGTGAATGAGCAGTTCTTC	CASSAQGLAGVNEQFF
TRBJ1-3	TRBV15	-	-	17	TGTGCCACCAGCAGAGATCAGCGGTGGGCGAGGGGAAACACCATATATTTT	CATSRDQRWARGNTIYF
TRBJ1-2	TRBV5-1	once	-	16	TGCGCCAGCAGCTTGCACAGAGGACAGACTAACTATGGCTACACCTTC	CASSLHRGQTNYGYTF
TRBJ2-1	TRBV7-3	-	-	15	TGTGCCAGCAGCTTAATAGCGGTCTCCTACAATGAGCAGTTCTTC	CASSLIAVSYNEQFF
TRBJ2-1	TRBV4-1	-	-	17	TGCGCCAGCAGCCAAGACTTAAGCGAAGCAAACTACAATGAGCAGTTCTTC	CASSQDLSEANYNEQFF
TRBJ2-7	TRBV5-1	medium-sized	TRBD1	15	TGCGCCAGCAGCCTAAGGACAGGGGACTTAGGCGAGCAGTACTTC	CASSLRTGDLGEQYF
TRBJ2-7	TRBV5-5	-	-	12	TGTGCCAGCGCGCTCTCCATAAACGAGCAGTACTTC	CASALSINEQYF
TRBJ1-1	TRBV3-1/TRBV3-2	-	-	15	TGTGCCAGCAGCCTAACGGACAGAATTAACACTGAAGCTTTCTTT	CASSLTDRINTEAFF
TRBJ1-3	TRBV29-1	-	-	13	TGCAGCGTCGTAACAGGGTCAGGAAACACCATATATTTT	CSVVTGSGNTIYF
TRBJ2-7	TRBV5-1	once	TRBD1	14	TGCGCCAGCAGCTTGTGGGCACAGGGGAACGAGCAGTACTTC	CASSLWAQGNEQYF
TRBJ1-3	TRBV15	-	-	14	TGTGCCACCAGCAGATATACAACCGGAAACACCATATATTTT	CATSRYTTGNTIYF
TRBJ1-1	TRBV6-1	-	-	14	TGTGCCAGCAGTGAGGGCCCCGTGAGCACTGAAGCTTTCTTT	CASSEGPVSTEAFF
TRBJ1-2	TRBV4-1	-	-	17	TGCGCCAGCAGCCAAGAATTGAGGTCTGGGTCCTTGTATGGCTACACCTTC	CASSQELRSGSLYGYTF
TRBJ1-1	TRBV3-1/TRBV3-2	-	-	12	TGTGCCAGCAGCCAAGGAGGGCAGGAAGCTTTCTTT	CASSQGGQEAFF
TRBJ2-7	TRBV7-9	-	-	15	TGTGCCAGCAACAAAGCCTCCGGGGACAACTACGAGCAGTACTTC	CASNKASGDNYEQYF
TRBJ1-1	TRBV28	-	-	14	TGTGCCAGCAGTGCAACCCAGGGGAACACTGAAGCTTTCTTT	CASSATQGNTEAFF
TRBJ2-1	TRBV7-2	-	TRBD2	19	TGTGCCAGCAGCTTCGGGGCTAGCGGGGGGGTAATCTCCTACAATGAGCAGTTCTTC	CASSFGASGGVISYNEQFF
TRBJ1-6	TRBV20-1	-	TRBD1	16	TGCAGTGCTAGTCATCGGCAGGGGGCGCGTAATTCACCCCTCCACTTT	CSASHRQGARNSPLHF
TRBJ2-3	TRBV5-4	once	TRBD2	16	TGTGCCAGCACCTCGGAAGCGGGAACCAGCACAGATACGCAGTATTTT	CASTSEAGTSTDTQYF
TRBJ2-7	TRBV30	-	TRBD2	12	TGTGCCTGGACTAGCGGGGGACTGGAGCAGTACTTC	CAWTSGGLEQYF
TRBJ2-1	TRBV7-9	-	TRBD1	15	TGTGCCAGCAGCCCGACAGGGGGCCGGTCGAATGAGCAGTTCTTC	CASSPTGGRSNEQFF
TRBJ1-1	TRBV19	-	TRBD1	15	TGTGCCAGTATTGGGCTGGGACAGAGGAACACTGAAGCTTTCTTT	CASIGLGQRNTEAFF
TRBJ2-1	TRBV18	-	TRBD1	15	TGTGCCAGCTCACCCGCCGGGACAGGGGACTATGAGCAGTTCTTC	CASSPAGTGDYEQFF
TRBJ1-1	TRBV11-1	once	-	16	TGTGCCAGCGGCTTAGGGAGAACAGGAATGAACACTGAAGCTTTCTTT	CASGLGRTGMNTEAFF
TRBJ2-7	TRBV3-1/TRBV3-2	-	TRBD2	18	TGTGCCAGCAGCCTCCAACGGACTAGCGGGAGGGCAGGGGACGAGCAGTACTTC	CASSLQRTSGRAGDEQYF
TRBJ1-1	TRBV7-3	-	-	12	TGTGCCAGCAGCCTCGGTAGGGGTGAAGCTTTCTTT	CASSLGRGEAFF
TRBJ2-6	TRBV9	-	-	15	TGTGCCAGCAGCGTTCGCAGCTCTGGGGCCAACGTCCTGACTTTC	CASSVRSSGANVLTF
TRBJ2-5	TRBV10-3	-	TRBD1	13	TGTGCCATCAGTGAGGGACAGGGCCAAACCCAGTACTTC	CAISEGQGQTQYF
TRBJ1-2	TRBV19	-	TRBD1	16	TGTGCCAGTAGTATAGGGGGGGACAGCGTTACCTATGGCTACACCTTC	CASSIGGDSVTYGYTF
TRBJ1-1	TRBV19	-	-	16	TGTGCCAGTAGTATATCGGCAGGTAGAAGCTACACTGAAGCTTTCTTT	CASSISAGRSYTEAFF
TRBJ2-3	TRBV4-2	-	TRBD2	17	TGTGCCAGCAGCCAAGGCCTTAGCGGGATCAGCACAGATACGCAGTATTTT	CASSQGLSGISTDTQYF
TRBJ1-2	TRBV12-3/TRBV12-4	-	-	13	TGTGCCATCGACCGGGGGATAAACTATGGCTACACCTTC	CAIDRGINYGYTF
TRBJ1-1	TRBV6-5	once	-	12	TGTGCCAGCAGTCCCTGGCAGGGATCAGCTTTCTTT	CASSPWQGSAFF
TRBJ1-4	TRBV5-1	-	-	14	TGCGCCAGCAGCTTGTCTCTACCCAATGAAAAACTGTTTTTT	CASSLSLPNEKLFF
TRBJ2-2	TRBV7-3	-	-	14	TGTGCCAGCAGCTCCGGCCAGGGCACCGGGGAGCTGTTTTTT	CASSSGQGTGELFF
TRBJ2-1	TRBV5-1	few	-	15	TGCGCCAGCAGCTTGCTCAGCGGATCCTACAATGAGCAGTTCTTC	CASSLLSGSYNEQFF
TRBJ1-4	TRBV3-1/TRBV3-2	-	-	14	TGTGCCAGCAGCATTAGGGGGACTAATGAAAAACTGTTTTTT	CASSIRGTNEKLFF
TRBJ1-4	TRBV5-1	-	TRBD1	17	TGCGCCAGCAGCACGGGACAGGGGGCCGCAACTAATGAAAAACTGTTTTTT	CASSTGQGAATNEKLFF
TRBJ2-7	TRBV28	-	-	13	TGTGCCAGCATGGTAAGGAGCTCCTACGAGCAGTACTTC	CASMVRSSYEQYF
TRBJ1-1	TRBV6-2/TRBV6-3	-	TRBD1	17	TGTGCCAGCAGTTATGGACCGGGGGACAGGGCTTTCACTGAAGCTTTCTTT	CASSYGPGDRAFTEAFF
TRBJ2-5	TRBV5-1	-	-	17	TGCGCCAGCAGCTTGGCCCGTGGTGGGGCGACGAGGGAGACCCAGTACTTC	CASSLARGGATRETQYF
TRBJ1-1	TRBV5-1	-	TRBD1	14	TGCGCCAGCAGTCAAGGACAGGCGAACACTGAAGCTTTCTTT	CASSQGQANTEAFF
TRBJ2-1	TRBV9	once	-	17	TGTGCCAGCAGCGTAGGGGACCCGGGACTTACCTACAATGAGCAGTTCTTC	CASSVGDPGLTYNEQFF
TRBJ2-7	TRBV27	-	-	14	TGTGCCAGCATTAACCGGGATTATCATTACGAGCAGTACTTC	CASINRDYHYEQYF
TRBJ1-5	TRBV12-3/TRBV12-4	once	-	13	TGTGCCAGCGCCTGGGGGCCGAATCAGCCCCAGCATTTT	CASAWGPNQPQHF
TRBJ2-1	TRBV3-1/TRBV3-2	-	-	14	TGTGCCAGCAGCCAAGTGACTAGTCCCAATGAGCAGTTCTTC	CASSQVTSPNEQFF
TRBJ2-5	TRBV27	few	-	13	TGTGCCAGCAGTCCTTACTTCCAAGAGACCCAGTACTTC	CASSPYFQETQYF
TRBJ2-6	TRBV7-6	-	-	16	TGTGCCAGCAGTCGGGGGGGGACAGCTGGGGCCAACGTCCTGACTTTC	CASSRGGTAGANVLTF
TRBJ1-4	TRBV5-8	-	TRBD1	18	TGTGCCAGCAGCTTGGGAGCCTTGACCGGGACAGGGACTGAAAAACTGTTTTTT	CASSLGALTGTGTEKLFF
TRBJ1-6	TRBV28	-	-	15	TGTGCCAGCAGTTTACAGTCTGGAGAAAATTCACCCCTCCACTTT	CASSLQSGENSPLHF
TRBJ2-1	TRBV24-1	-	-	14	TGTGCCACCAGTGATCTACGAGGGGGTCGAGAGCAGTTCTTC	CATSDLRGGREQFF
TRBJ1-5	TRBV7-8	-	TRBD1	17	TGTGCCAGCAGCTTCAGGGGGCGCGACAAGAGCAATCAGCCCCAGCATTTT	CASSFRGRDKSNQPQHF
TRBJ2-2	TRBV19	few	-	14	TGTGCCAGTAGGCGGGAAGGAAGTTCCGGGGAGCTGTTTTTT	CASRREGSSGELFF
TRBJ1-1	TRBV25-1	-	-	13	TGTGCCAGCAGTGAGGCGGGTGGAACTGAAGCTTTCTTT	CASSEAGGTEAFF
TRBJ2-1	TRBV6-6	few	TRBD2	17	TGTGCCAGCAGTCCTATCCCTACGCGGGGGGGGGCACTTAGGCAGTTCTTC	CASSPIPTRGGALRQFF
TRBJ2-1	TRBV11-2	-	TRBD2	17	TGTGCCAGCAGCTCGCAACCGGGACTAGCGGGGAACAATGAGCAGTTCTTC	CASSSQPGLAGNNEQFF
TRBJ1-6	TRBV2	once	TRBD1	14	TGTGCCAGTCGTCGGGGACAGCATAATTCACCCCTCCACTTT	CASRRGQHNSPLHF
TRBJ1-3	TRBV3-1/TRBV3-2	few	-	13	TGTGCCAGCAGCCAAGTCGGGGGAAACACCATATATTTT	CASSQVGGNTIYF
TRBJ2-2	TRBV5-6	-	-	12	TGTGCCAGCAGCAGACTAACCGGGGAGCTGTTTTTT	CASSRLTGELFF